These 22 T cell receptor beta chains originate from one sample sequenced in a study of cytomegalovirus exposure and HLA in healthy donors. It was with 60 Vbeta and 13 Jbeta primers that the PCR ran. Clones were sequenced by immunoSEQ multiplex PCR, and TCRdb holds only the in-frame ones, with some missing. The profile shows about 130,000 clones, around three quarters of them singletons. What was sequenced was PBMCs. The receptors derive from a male donor in good health and CMV-seronegative.

A note on this clone: Compared with germline, one end of the junction differs, possibly owing to a read error. The V and J genes are TRBV7-9 and TRBJ2-7, with 12 positions matching TRBD2. Germline values: CDR1 SEHNR, CDR2 FQNEAQ (reference sequence). The CDR3 is 12 residues long. The CDR3 sequence: CSSSLGTSGCIF. In DNA, the CDR3 is TGTTCCAGCAGCTTGGGGACTAGCGGGTGCATCTTC.

J is TRBJ2-5 and V is TRBV11-1; TRBD1 might be the D (6 bases). V dropped 8 bases and J dropped 5 bases, with 18 bases sitting between them. The CDR3 contains 14 residues. CDR1 and CDR2 from the germline V gene are SGHAT and FQDESV (reference sequence). The CDR3 sequence: CASQKNQGRETQYF. Here the CDR3 DNA reads TGTGCCAGCCAAAAAAACCAGGGGCGCGAGACCCAGTACTTC.

This clone was seen only a few times. DNA of the CDR3: TGCGCCAGCAGCCAAGTCGCGCGGGGGTACAATGAGCAGTTCTTC. Protein product: CASSQVARGYNEQFF. The genes are TRBV4-1 and TRBJ2-1; 7 positions agree with TRBD2. This CDR3 has 15 amino acids. Per germline, CDR1 MGHRA and CDR2 YSYEKL. V shed 1 base and J 4 bases; nucleotides not matched to a gene: 4.

The chain combines TRBV7-9 with TRBJ2-7; 10 bases are shared with TRBD2. Germline CDR1 SEHNR, CDR2 FQNEAQ (reference sequence). The trim removed 7 bases at V and 6 bases at J, leaving 3 bases unmatched. The CDR3 runs to 12 residues. DNA for the CDR3: TGTGCCAGCACCGAGCGGGGGGGCGAGCAGTACTTC. It specifies CASTERGGEQYF.

The chain links TRBV11-2 to TRBJ1-2; TRBD1 matches at 8 bases. The length of the CDR3 is 13 residues. V trimming: 8 bases; J trimming: 4 bases; junction bases outside the gene matches: 6. The germline V gene has CDR1 SGHAT and CDR2 FQNNGV. The CDR3 DNA is TGTGCCAGCCGCACAGGGGGTCTCTATGGCTACACCTTC. Protein product: CASRTGGLYGYTF.

This chain links TRBV29-1 with TRBJ1-2; D is possibly TRBD1 (5 bases). CDR1 is SQVTM, CDR2 ANQGSEA, per germline. The CDR3 loop spans 13 amino acids. With 6 bases removed from V and 4 bases from J, the gap between germline ends came to 15 bases. CDR3 nucleotide sequence: TGCAGCGTCCCCAGGGCCGGACCCTATGGCTACACCTTC. Translated: CSVPRAGPYGYTF.

J is TRBJ1-5 and V is TRBV29-1, with D possibly being TRBD1 (5 bases). CDR3 length: 13 residues. Trimming removed 2 bases from V and 4 bases from J, with 9 bases in between. Germline V gene lookup returns CDR1 SQVTM and CDR2 ANQGSEA. CDR3 DNA sequence: TGCAGCGTTGAATCTGGGACTAATCAGCCCCAGCATTTT. The encoded protein is CSVESGTNQPQHF.

This chain joins TRBV19 and TRBJ2-1; TRBD2 aligns across 8 bases. The CDR3 covers 15 residues. Trimming took 5 bases from V and 2 from J; bases not matched to a gene: 5. CDR1 and CDR2 (germline): LNHDA, SQIVND (reference sequence). The CDR3 sequence: CASSRSGSTYNEQFF. DNA for the CDR3: TGTGCCAGTAGTCGGAGCGGGAGCACCTACAATGAGCAGTTCTTC.

The genes are TRBV28 and TRBJ1-6; D ambiguous. The CDR3 covers 14 residues. CDR1 is MDHEN and CDR2 is SYDVKM in the germline V gene. V shed 1 base and J shed 6 bases, with 7 bases lying between them. This CDR3 is CASSLFLVNSPLHF. In DNA form, the CDR3 reads TGTGCCAGCAGTTTATTTTTAGTTAATTCACCCCTCCACTTT.

The rearrangement joins TRBV7-6 to TRBJ2-7; D perhaps matches TRBD2 (5 bases). The CDR3 covers 14 residues. Germline V gene sequence: CDR1 SGHVS, CDR2 FNYEAQ. Trimming stripped 1 base from V and 4 bases from J, with 11 bases between. CDR3 DNA: TGTGCCAGCAGCTTAGGTCCAGCGGCTTACGAGCAGTACTTC. Amino acid sequence: CASSLGPAAYEQYF.

This clone appeared a few times. This chain connects TRBV10-3 to TRBJ2-2, with 8 bases matching TRBD1. The CDR3 is 16 residues long. With 2 bases clipped from V and 6 bases from J, the junction kept 8 bases outside the gene matches. From germline, CDR1 is ENHRY and CDR2 SYGVKD. This CDR3 is CAISEPSLQGAGELFF. The CDR3 DNA reads as TGTGCCATCAGTGAGCCCTCTCTACAGGGGGCCGGGGAGCTGTTTTTT.

The CDR3, as DNA: TGCAGCGTTGGGCTAGCGGCGAACACCGGGGAGCTGTTTTTT. Translation: CSVGLAANTGELFF. The rearrangement joins TRBV29-1 to TRBJ2-2; 7 positions match TRBD2. Germline V gene sequence: CDR1 SQVTM, CDR2 ANQGSEA. The V segment lost 4 bases and the J segment 0 bases; nucleotides outside the gene matches: 2. The CDR3 consists of 14 residues.

This clone was seen more than once but under ten times. V and J are TRBV7-9 and TRBJ1-4; 7 nucleotides align to TRBD1. Germline V gene sequence: CDR1 SEHNR, CDR2 FQNEAQ (reference sequence). The CDR3 extends over 16 amino acids. After removal of 5 bases from V and 7 bases from J, the junction contained 13 bases not matched to a gene. CDR3 in amino acids: CASSNIVGDSSEKLFF. As DNA, the CDR3 is TGTGCCAGCAGCAACATCGTGGGGGACAGTAGTGAAAAACTGTTTTTT.

The chain links TRBV4-3 to TRBJ2-1; TRBD1 matches 7 bases. The trim removed 2 bases at V and 3 bases at J, leaving 7 bases unmatched. Germline-derived CDR1 and CDR2 are LGHNA and YSLEER. The CDR3 has 16 amino acids. CDR3 nucleotides: TGCGCCAGCAGCCAACAGACAGGGTGGGGCTACAATGAGCAGTTCTTC. It translates to CASSQQTGWGYNEQFF.

The V gene is TRBV11-2, the J gene TRBJ1-4; no firm D call. Germline V CDR1 and CDR2: SGHAT, FQNNGV. CDR3 length: 17 residues. Trimming took 4 bases from V and 0 from J, leaving 15 bases between them. The CDR3 here is CASSSRGGVATNEKLFF. The DNA for the CDR3 is TGTGCCAGCAGCTCCCGGGGAGGCGTTGCAACTAATGAAAAACTGTTTTTT.

This clone was recorded a few times. The chain links TRBV5-8 to TRBJ2-2; 9 positions agree with TRBD1. Germline V lookup: CDR1 SGHTS, CDR2 YDEGEE. Unmatched junction bases numbered 4, after V lost 0 bases and J lost 4 bases. The CDR3 runs 16 residues. The CDR3 sequence is CASSLDRGRGTGELFF. The CDR3 DNA sequence: TGTGCCAGCAGCTTGGACAGGGGGCGCGGCACCGGGGAGCTGTTTTTT.

The gene calls are TRBV7-3 and TRBJ2-2, with D perhaps TRBD2 (6 bases). Germline assignment: CDR1 SGHTA and CDR2 FQGTGA. The V end was cut by 4 bases, the J end by 6 bases, with 12 bases between. This CDR3 is built from 14 residues. CDR3 sequence: CASSSSSVPGELFF. Written as DNA, the CDR3 is TGTGCCAGCAGCTCCTCTAGCGTCCCCGGGGAGCTGTTTTTT.

The V call is TRBV5-8, the J call TRBJ1-2, with TRBD1 as a possible D gene (6 bases). The CDR3 contains 15 residues. Trimming pared 6 bases from V and 4 bases from J, leaving 19 bases between. Germline V lookup: CDR1 SGHTS, CDR2 YDEGEE. The CDR3 region has the DNA TGTGCCAGCAAAACGTCGGATACAGGGTCCTATGGCTACACCTTC. The encoded protein is CASKTSDTGSYGYTF.

The V gene is TRBV7-8, the J gene TRBJ2-7, with 13 bases identical to TRBD2. The V gene's germline CDR1 is SGHVS and CDR2 FQNEAQ. This CDR3 comprises 16 residues. V lost 3 bases to trimming and J lost 3 bases; unmatched junction nucleotides: 5. The CDR3 loop is CASSFRTSGSIYEQYF. CDR3 nucleotides: TGTGCCAGCAGCTTCCGGACTAGCGGGAGTATCTACGAGCAGTACTTC.

The J gene is TRBJ1-6, the V gene TRBV30; D ambiguous. CDR3 length equals 14 residues. V was clipped by 6 bases and J by 4 bases, with 13 bases between them. CDR1 GTSNPN and CDR2 SVGIG come from the germline V gene (reference sequence). DNA for the CDR3: TGTGCCTGCCCCGCCGGACTATATAATTCACCCCTCCACTTT. Its translation is CACPAGLYNSPLHF.

The rearrangement links TRBV6-5 to TRBJ1-3; D remains ambiguous. Deletions cut 6 bases from V and 0 bases from J, with 6 bases between. The CDR3 is 13 residues long. Looked up from germline, CDR1 is MNHEY and CDR2 is SVGAGI. CDR3 DNA sequence: TGTGCCAGCAGACCAGTCTCTGGAAACACCATATATTTT. As protein: CASRPVSGNTIYF.

This chain joins TRBV15 and TRBJ1-1; 7 bases match TRBD1. The trim removed 6 bases at V and 3 bases at J, leaving 10 bases unmatched. The CDR3 spans 15 residues. Germline CDR1 LNHNV, CDR2 YYDKDF (reference sequence). CDR3 sequence: CATRSQDRIYTEAFF. The CDR3 region has the DNA TGTGCCACCAGGTCTCAGGACAGGATTTACACTGAAGCTTTCTTT.